The present T cell receptor (beta chain) was sequenced within a study of control samples from healthy donors and cancer patients. This table comes from immunoSEQ multiplex PCR, and its TCRdb copy is limited to in-frame clones, with some not included. This table holds over 85,000 clones, approximately 84% found once. With V trimmed by 3 bases and J by 6 bases, 4 bases remained unmatched. Per the germline V gene, CDR1 is KGHSH and CDR2 is LQKENI. This CDR3 has 13 residues. The chain links TRBV18 to TRBJ1-1; 7 bases line up with TRBD1. Material: PBMCs. The clonotype was recovered from a man between 65 and 85 years old with lung cancer. The CDR3 nucleotides read TGTGCCAGCTCACCGACAGGGAGCGCTGAAGCTTTCTTT. Amino acid sequence: CASSPTGSAEAFF.